This entry concerns a single T cell receptor (beta chain). Method: immunoSEQ multiplex PCR; TCRdb's copy keeps in-frame clones and lacks some. The sample holds nearly 250,000 clones, 86% seen once. The sample comes from a study of blood T cell repertoires in COVID-19. In terms of age and location, participants ranged from roughly 18 to 95 years and lived in about two dozen US areas. This clonotype was obtained from a woman between 50 and 59 years old who had recovered from COVID-19. Sequences were obtained from PBMCs or T cells enriched from blood (not recorded which).

DNA of the CDR3: TGTGCCAGCAGCTTCGGGGGGGCCACAGATACGCAGTATTTT. Protein sequence: CASSFGGATDTQYF. The chain uses TRBV7-9 and TRBJ2-3; 8 bases fit TRBD2. The germline V gene has CDR1 SEHNR and CDR2 FQNEAQ (reference sequence). This CDR3 is 14 amino acids long. V lost 3 bases and J lost 2; bases outside the gene matches: 1.